The source of this TCR beta chain is a study of cytomegalovirus exposure and HLA in healthy donors. CDR1 and CDR2 (germline): MNHEY, SMNVEV (reference sequence). The CDR3 covers 16 residues. V was pared by 2 bases and J by 6 bases, with 8 bases of the junction left unmatched. PCR involved 60 Vbeta and 13 Jbeta primers. Clones were read by immunoSEQ multiplex PCR, and TCRdb kept only the in-frame ones, dropping some. The table has 160,000 or so clones, roughly 82% seen once. The chain joins TRBV27 to TRBJ2-1; 9 positions match TRBD2. The sample taken for sequencing was PBMCs. The TCR comes from a woman aged 45-59 years in good health and CMV-seropositive. The CDR3 region has the DNA TGTGCCAGCAGTTTAGTTGCGGGGGGGGCCGGCAATGAGCAGTTCTTC. Encoded protein: CASSLVAGGAGNEQFF.